This TCR beta chain originates from a study of early T cells in non-severe SARS-CoV-2 infection. Whole-study findings and limits: Private and CD4 specificities were missed by VDJdb matching, skewed to anti-spike CD8.

V was pared by 3 bases and J by 3 bases, with 7 bases of the junction left unmatched. CDR1 and CDR2 from the germline V gene are SGHRS and YFSETQ. CDR3 length equals 15 residues. MiXCR, applied by TCRdb to the 5' RACE reads, yields one record per CDR3 protein. The sample holds approximately 64,000 distinct CDR3 sequences, 20% seen once. The sample holds a few counts of this clonotype. Its antigen remains unidentified. This sequence joins TRBV5-1 and TRBJ1-1; 8 bases agree with TRBD1. The starting material was whole blood, obtained at baseline. The receptor was derived from an adult who was a healthcare worker with PCR-confirmed SARS-CoV-2 infection or an uninfected control (not recorded which). The CDR3 DNA follows: TGCGCCAGCAGCTCCCACGGGACAGGTTACACTGAAGCTTTCTTT. It translates to CASSSHGTGYTEAFF.